The rows below give T cell receptor beta chains drawn from one sample of a study of blood T cell dynamics during melanoma immunotherapy. The protocol was immunoSEQ multiplex PCR, while the TCRdb copy is restricted to in-frame clones and leaves out a portion. This table has roughly 7,600 clones, about 85% appearing once. Sequenced material: blood, taken from a patient treated with checkpoint blockade. These receptors all stem from a human donor with melanoma. CDR3s include the opening cysteine and the closing phenylalanine or tryptophan. The D gene is left open where the match is weak. Only some rows state a clone size, as once, few, many or a class for expanded clones.

J gene	D gene	V gene	clone size	CDR3 DNA	CDR3 protein
TRBJ2-2	NA	TRBV7-3	NA	TGTGCCAGCAGCTTAGACACGAACACCGGGGAGCTGTTTTTT	CASSLDTNTGELFF
TRBJ2-3	NA	TRBV7-2	NA	TGTGCCAGCAGCTTGGACTACCTTCCCACAGATACGCAGTATTTT	CASSLDYLPTDTQYF
TRBJ1-2	NA	TRBV30	NA	TGTGCCTGGAGTGTACGGGACCGGCGATTCTATGGCTACACCTTC	CAWSVRDRRFYGYTF
TRBJ2-3	TRBD2	TRBV7-9	NA	TGTGCCAGCAGCTCGACTAGCGGATACACAGATACGCAGTATTTT	CASSSTSGYTDTQYF
TRBJ1-1	TRBD1	TRBV18	NA	TGTGCCAGCTCACTGGGACAGTCGAACACTGAAGCTTTCTTT	CASSLGQSNTEAFF
TRBJ1-1	NA	TRBV2	NA	TGTGCCAGCATAACAGATATGAACACTGAAGCTTTCTTT	CASITDMNTEAFF
TRBJ1-4	TRBD1	TRBV2	few	TGTGCCAGCAGCGGGACAGCTAATGAAAAACTGTTTTTT	CASSGTANEKLFF
TRBJ2-6	NA	TRBV6-5	once	TGTGCCAGCACCGCATGGGACTCTGGGGCCAACGTCCTGACTTTC	CASTAWDSGANVLTF
TRBJ2-3	NA	TRBV10-1	NA	TGCGCCAGCAGTGAGTCGAGGCGGGGGCCGACAAACACAGATACGCAGTATTTT	CASSESRRGPTNTDTQYF
TRBJ2-7	TRBD1	TRBV2	once	TGTGCCAGCAGTGAAAGGACAGGGGGGAGATACGAGCAGTACTTC	CASSERTGGRYEQYF
TRBJ1-6	NA	TRBV29-1	NA	TGCAGCGTTGCTTCGGGACAAAGTAATTCACCCCTCCACTTT	CSVASGQSNSPLHF
TRBJ2-6	NA	TRBV19	NA	TGTGCCAGTAGTAGCCGGGGCTTCTCTGGGGCCAACGTCCTGACTTTC	CASSSRGFSGANVLTF
TRBJ2-5	NA	TRBV5-1	NA	TGCGCCAGCAGCCCGATGGGGCGCTACCAAGAGACCCAGTACTTC	CASSPMGRYQETQYF
TRBJ2-7	NA	TRBV2	NA	TGTGCCAGCAGTGAAGCGTTGTGGAAGGGGTTCGAGCAGTACTTC	CASSEALWKGFEQYF
TRBJ2-7	NA	TRBV5-1	NA	TGCGCCAGCAGCCAAAGGGACGGAACCTACGAGCAGTACTTC	CASSQRDGTYEQYF
TRBJ1-1	NA	TRBV30	NA	TGTGCCTGGAGTGGTCAGGGTAACACTGAAGCTTTCTTT	CAWSGQGNTEAFF
TRBJ2-7	TRBD2	TRBV5-4	NA	TGTGCCAGCAGCCCAACTAGCGGGGGGTCCTACGAGCAGTACTTC	CASSPTSGGSYEQYF
TRBJ2-3	TRBD2	TRBV2	NA	TGTGCCAGCAGTCGGACTAGCGGGGTAGCAAATACGCAGTATTTT	CASSRTSGVANTQYF
TRBJ1-6	NA	TRBV5-6	NA	TGTGCCAGCAGCTTGGGGGGTGGCTGGAATTCACCCCTCCACTTT	CASSLGGGWNSPLHF
TRBJ1-4	NA	TRBV7-9	NA	TGTGCCAGTAGCTTAGAGACAGCCATACGGCTGTTTTTT	CASSLETAIRLFF
TRBJ1-2	TRBD1	TRBV5-1	NA	TGCGCCAGCGAGGGGGACAGTAACTATGGCTACACCTTC	CASEGDSNYGYTF
TRBJ1-5	NA	TRBV7-3	NA	TGTGCCAGCAGCCTCGATGGCAATCAGCCCCAGCATTTT	CASSLDGNQPQHF
TRBJ1-2	NA	TRBV18	NA	TGTGCCAGCTCACCAATAGGTGCAGGACCGGTGGACTATGGCTACACCTTC	CASSPIGAGPVDYGYTF
TRBJ1-2	NA	TRBV28	few	TGTGCCAGCAGTTTATGGCCCCAGGGTTCCGGCTACACCTTC	CASSLWPQGSGYTF
TRBJ1-1	NA	TRBV7-2	NA	TGTGCCAGCAGCTTATCGCCCCCCTCTGTGAACACTGAAGCTTTCTTT	CASSLSPPSVNTEAFF
TRBJ1-2	NA	TRBV2	NA	TGTGCCAGCAACGGGGTTGGCCGTCTTAGTGGCTACACCTTC	CASNGVGRLSGYTF
TRBJ1-5	TRBD1	TRBV10-3	NA	TGTGCCATCAGTGCCAGGGGGCGCGATAGCAATCAGCCCCAGCATTTT	CAISARGRDSNQPQHF
TRBJ1-5	NA	TRBV18	NA	TGTGCCAGCTCACCATCCTCATTAGGCGGTAGCAATCAGCCCCAGCATTTT	CASSPSSLGGSNQPQHF
TRBJ2-7	NA	TRBV19	few	TGTGCCAGTGGTCTAGCGAGTACCTACGAGCAGTACTTC	CASGLASTYEQYF
TRBJ1-2	TRBD1	TRBV6-5	NA	TGTGCCAGCAGTTACGGGGGACAGGGGTACTATGGCTACACCTTC	CASSYGGQGYYGYTF
TRBJ1-4	NA	TRBV7-9	NA	TGTGCCAGCAGCCCCAATACCGGAAATGAAAAACTGTTTTTT	CASSPNTGNEKLFF
TRBJ1-6	NA	TRBV7-9	NA	TGTGCCAGCAGCTTAGAACGGCAAAGTAATTCACCCCTCCACTTT	CASSLERQSNSPLHF
TRBJ1-2	NA	TRBV2	few	TGTGCCAGCTTAGGCGCTAACTATGGCTACACCTTC	CASLGANYGYTF
TRBJ2-2	TRBD2	TRBV5-1	NA	TGCGCCAGCAGCCCCGGGGCTAGCGGGAGAAGAATCACCGGGGAGCTGTTTTTT	CASSPGASGRRITGELFF
TRBJ2-6	NA	TRBV6-5	NA	TGTGCCAGCAGTTACGGCTCTGGGGCCAACGTCCTGACTTTC	CASSYGSGANVLTF
TRBJ2-7	NA	TRBV15	NA	TGTGCCACCAGCAGATCCCGGGGGCCCTACGAGCAGTACTTC	CATSRSRGPYEQYF
TRBJ1-5	NA	TRBV19	NA	TGTGCCAGTACCCCGAAGGGGACCTTCAGCAATCAGCCCCAGCATTTT	CASTPKGTFSNQPQHF
TRBJ1-1	TRBD1	TRBV7-8	NA	TGTGCCAGCAGCTTAGGAAGGACAGGGGGGCACACTGAAGCTTTCTTT	CASSLGRTGGHTEAFF
TRBJ2-2	NA	TRBV5-1	NA	TGCGCCAGCCAACAGGGCACGAACACCGGGGAGCTGTTTTTT	CASQQGTNTGELFF
TRBJ2-7	NA	TRBV6-6	NA	TGTGCCAGCAGTCCCCGGGTCGCGGGTAGCTACGAGCAGTACTTC	CASSPRVAGSYEQYF
TRBJ2-2	TRBD2	TRBV11-2	NA	TGTGCCAGTAGCTGGGGACTAGCGGCGAACACCGGGGAGCTGTTTTTT	CASSWGLAANTGELFF
TRBJ1-2	NA	TRBV6-6	NA	TGTGCCAGCAGCCCTGGGACACGCCTAAACTATGGCTACACCTTC	CASSPGTRLNYGYTF
TRBJ1-2	NA	TRBV7-2	few	TGTGCCAGCAGCAAAGGACAGAACTATGGCTACACCTTC	CASSKGQNYGYTF
TRBJ1-1	NA	TRBV5-1	NA	TGCGCCAGCAGCTTGGGCCAATCCATGAACACTGAAGCTTTCTTT	CASSLGQSMNTEAFF
TRBJ1-4	TRBD1	TRBV2	once	TGTGCCAGCAGTCAACAGGGGTTGGGGGAAAAACTGTTTTTT	CASSQQGLGEKLFF
TRBJ2-7	TRBD1	TRBV2	once	TGTGCCAGCAATAAGGACAGGACCTACGAGCAGTACTTC	CASNKDRTYEQYF
TRBJ2-7	NA	TRBV5-5	NA	TGTGCCAGCAGCTTCGGGATGAGCGGACCCTCCTACGAGCAGTACTTC	CASSFGMSGPSYEQYF
TRBJ1-2	TRBD1	TRBV18	NA	TGTGCCAGCTCACCGACAGGGGACTATGGCTACACCTTC	CASSPTGDYGYTF
TRBJ1-4	NA	TRBV7-7	NA	TGTGCCAGCAGCTTAACAGAAAGGGATGAAAAACTGTTTTTT	CASSLTERDEKLFF